This entry lists 28 T cell receptor beta chains sequenced from one sample in a study of T cell repertoires in cytomegalovirus infection. Using its own MiXCR run on the reads, TCRdb lists one record per CDR3 protein. In the table there are almost 550,000 distinct CDR3 sequences, approximately 17% of which are singletons. What was sequenced was CD8+ T cells from PBMCs. Source of these receptors: a human donor in good health (CMV status not recorded). Some clones in this sample may be carry-over from other donors' samples.

V and J are TRBV5-1 and TRBJ1-2; no reliable D call. The CDR3 has 13 residues. From germline, CDR1 is SGHRS and CDR2 YFSETQ. The V end lost 5 bases, the J end lost 5 bases, and 13 bases lay between the germline ends. CDR3 sequence: CASSNNRKYGYTF. The CDR3 coding sequence is TGCGCCAGCAGTAATAACCGGAAGTATGGCTACACCTTC.

This clonotype has a count of ten or more. The rearrangement joins TRBV4-1 to TRBJ1-5; D call uncertain. The CDR3 loop spans 15 amino acids. The ends were cut back, 1 base at V and 7 bases at J, with 14 bases in the middle. The germline V gene encodes CDR1 MGHRA and CDR2 YSYEKL. CDR3 DNA sequence: TGCGCCAGCAGCCAAGGTGGGCTCCTGGGACAGCCCCAGCATTTT. Translated, it gives CASSQGGLLGQPQHF.

This clonotype was observed at least ten times. No conserved phenylalanine or tryptophan is present at the end of the CDR3, so a read error is the likely explanation. It is unclear where the CDR3 begins or ends on the DNA, so no DNA is shown, and the CDR3 is as TCRdb lists it. The chain employs TRBV7-9 and TRBJ1-1; the table's D call, TRBD1, was not checked against the DNA. The CDR3 length is 10 residues, termini included. Germline V lookup: CDR1 SEHNR, CDR2 FQNEAQ (reference sequence). CDR3 residues: CASSPRQGME.

The J gene is TRBJ2-5, the V gene TRBV20-1, with D possibly matching TRBD2 (7 bases). The CDR3 totals 15 residues. Trimming stripped 5 bases from V and 2 bases from J, with 18 bases between. The germline V gene encodes CDR1 DFQATT and CDR2 SNEGSKA (reference sequence). CDR3 nucleotide sequence: TGCAGTGCTCCTCGAGGGAGGGGGACTCAAGAGACCCAGTACTTC. Protein: CSAPRGRGTQETQYF.

The chain employs TRBV5-1 and TRBJ2-1; 9 nucleotides line up with TRBD2. The length of the CDR3 is 16 residues. Germline V gene lookup returns CDR1 SGHRS and CDR2 YFSETQ. The ends lost 2 bases at V and 0 bases at J; junction bases unmatched: 3. In DNA form, the CDR3 reads TGCGCCAGCAGCTTCGTTAGCGGGAGCTCCTACAATGAGCAGTTCTTC. This sequence encodes CASSFVSGSSYNEQFF.

The J gene is TRBJ2-7, the V gene TRBV29-1; unclear D gene. The length of the CDR3 is 11 residues. The V end was cut by 4 bases, the J end by 3 bases, with 7 bases between. Germline assignment: CDR1 SQVTM and CDR2 ANQGSEA. DNA of the CDR3: TGCAGCGTTGCAGGAAACTACGAGCAGTACTTC. This translates into CSVAGNYEQYF.

V usage is TRBV5-6 and J usage is TRBJ1-1, with D maybe TRBD1 (6 bases). CDR3 length equals 13 residues. Germline V CDR1 and CDR2: SGHDT, YYEEEE. Trimming stripped 7 bases from V and 5 bases from J, with 15 bases between. The chain's CDR3 is CASSEGGWTEAFF. The CDR3 nucleotides read TGTGCCAGCTCGGAGGGGGGCTGGACTGAAGCTTTCTTT.

The rearrangement joins TRBV28 to TRBJ1-3; weak D call: TRBD1 (6 bases). The CDR3 has 15 amino acids. V was cut by 8 bases and J by 0 bases, with 14 bases left in between. Germline CDR1 is MDHEN and CDR2 is SYDVKM. In DNA form, the CDR3 reads TGTGCCAGCGGTTGGACAGAGAGCTCTGGAAACACCATATATTTT. Translation gives CASGWTESSGNTIYF.

This clonotype has at least ten counts. J is TRBJ2-5 and V is TRBV11-2; D unclear. CDR3 length equals 11 residues. V was pared by 1 base and J by 13 bases, with 10 bases between. The germline gives CDR1 SGHAT, CDR2 FQNNGV. The CDR3 loop reads CASSLGEGRYF. DNA of the CDR3: TGTGCCAGCAGCTTAGGGGAAGGAAGGTACTTC.

The J gene is TRBJ1-1, the V gene TRBV9, with 9 bases matching TRBD1. Germline-derived CDR1 and CDR2 are SGDLS and YYNGEE. The CDR3 contains 15 residues. V shed 0 bases, J shed 7 bases, and the junction held 7 bases outside the gene matches. The CDR3 nucleotides are TGTGCCAGCAGCGTAGGGTGGACAGGGGATCTTGAAGCTTTCTTT. This encodes CASSVGWTGDLEAFF.

There are many counts of this clonotype. A much larger clone lies a single base off, so this may be a read error. The rearrangement joins TRBV5-1 to TRBJ2-1; D ambiguous. This CDR3 spans 11 amino acids. The germline CDR1 and CDR2 sequences are SGHRS and YFSETQ. Here the CDR3 DNA reads TGTGCCAGCAGCTTAGCCAATGAGCAGTTCTTC. It encodes CASSLANEQFF.

This clonotype was recorded many times. The V and J genes are TRBV12-3 or TRBV12-4 and TRBJ1-1, with TRBD1 identical over 9 bases. CDR3 length: 13 amino acids. V trimming: 6 bases; J trimming: 6 bases; junction bases outside the gene matches: 5. As DNA, the CDR3 is TGTGCCAGCAGACACAGGGGGCTCGCTGAAGCTTTCTTT. Protein product: CASRHRGLAEAFF.

This clonotype appeared many times. The V gene is TRBV7-3, the J gene TRBJ2-3, with D possibly TRBD1 on 5 matching bases. The CDR3 is made up of 15 amino acids. With 2 bases removed from V and 0 bases from J, the gap between germline ends came to 9 bases. Germline-derived CDR1 and CDR2 are SGHTA and FQGTGA. This CDR3 reads CASSLDSSSTDTQYF. As DNA, the CDR3 is TGTGCCAGCAGCTTAGACAGTTCTAGCACAGATACGCAGTATTTT.

Points on this clonotype: A read error is possible here, since a much larger clone lies one base away. This sequence joins TRBV28 and TRBJ2-3; TRBD2 agrees at 11 bases. Trimming at V came to 5 bases and at J to 8 bases, leaving 12 bases not matched to a gene. Germline V gene data show CDR1 as MDHEN and CDR2 as SYDVKM. CDR3 length equals 16 residues. CDR3 in DNA: TGTGCCAGCAGTCACACACTAGCGGGAGAAGCAGTTACGCAGTATTTT. Translating it yields CASSHTLAGEAVTQYF.

There are many counts of this clonotype. This CDR3 is CASSLRQESGYTF. The CDR3 DNA reads TGTGCCAGCAGCCTCCGTCAGGAATCGGGCTACACCTTC. The rearrangement joins TRBV11-2 to TRBJ1-2; D call uncertain. Germline V CDR1 and CDR2: SGHAT, FQNNGV. V dropped 5 bases and J dropped 8 bases, with 15 bases sitting between them. This CDR3 spans 13 amino acids.

This clonotype came up a few times. The chain recombines TRBV30 with TRBJ2-7, with 10 bases aligning to TRBD2. V gave up 5 bases and J gave up 2 bases; unmatched junction bases: 3. Germline lookup yields CDR1 GTSNPN and CDR2 SVGIG (reference sequence). This CDR3 spans 13 amino acids. The CDR3 sequence is CAWGLADAYEQYF. CDR3 bases: TGTGCCTGGGGACTAGCGGATGCCTACGAGCAGTACTTC.

Remarks on this clonotype: A much larger clone is a single base away; this may be a read error. J is TRBJ2-7 and V is TRBV27, with TRBD2 matching over 10 bases. This CDR3 contains 19 residues. Germline CDR1 and CDR2: MNHEY and SMNVEV (reference sequence). The CDR3 nucleotides are TGTGCCAGCAGTTTATCGGCTTATCGCGAGACTAGCGGGTTCTACGGGCAGTACTTC. It translates to CASSLSAYRETSGFYGQYF.

This clonotype was detected many times. The J gene is TRBJ2-7, the V gene TRBV4-2; 8 positions agree with TRBD2. V lost 5 bases to trimming and J lost 3 bases; unmatched junction nucleotides: 6. The germline V gene encodes CDR1 LGHNA and CDR2 YNFKEQ. CDR3 length equals 14 residues. CDR3 residues: CASSTRTSLYEQYF. CDR3 DNA sequence: TGTGCCAGCAGCACTCGGACTAGCCTCTACGAGCAGTACTTC.

This sequence joins TRBV27 and TRBJ2-7; either TRBD1 or TRBD2 may fit D (5 bases each). V was cut by 8 bases and J by 0 bases, with 11 bases left in between. The CDR3 totals 13 residues. Germline V lookup: CDR1 MNHEY, CDR2 SMNVEV (reference sequence). The CDR3 DNA follows: TGTGCCAGCGTTGGGACGGACTCCTACGAGCAGTACTTC. This translates into CASVGTDSYEQYF.

This clonotype was seen a few times. The V gene is TRBV19, the J gene TRBJ2-7; D might be TRBD1 (6 bases). CDR3 length equals 13 residues. The germline CDR1 and CDR2 sequences are LNHDA and SQIVND (reference sequence). V was pared by 3 bases and J by 5 bases, with 11 bases between. CDR3 amino acids: CASSMQGRNEQYF. Here the CDR3 DNA reads TGTGCCAGTAGTATGCAGGGGCGGAACGAGCAGTACTTC.

The chain links TRBV20-1 to TRBJ2-1, with 12 nucleotides matching TRBD2. CDR3 length equals 17 residues. The ends lost 4 bases at V and 1 base at J; junction bases unmatched: 8. Germline values: CDR1 DFQATT, CDR2 SNEGSKA (reference sequence). In DNA, the CDR3 is TGCAGTGCTACCGGGACTAGCGGGCCCCTTTCCTACAATGAGCAGTTCTTC. This gives the protein CSATGTSGPLSYNEQFF.

This chain joins TRBV2 and TRBJ2-3; TRBD2 matches at 9 bases. CDR1 and CDR2 (germline): SNHLY, FYNNEI. With V trimmed by 7 bases and J by 5 bases, 16 bases remained unmatched. There are 17 residues in the CDR3. The CDR3 spells CASKSKAGGAAGDTQYF. As DNA, the CDR3 is TGTGCCAGCAAATCAAAAGCGGGAGGAGCGGCGGGAGATACGCAGTATTTT.

V and J are TRBV5-6 and TRBJ2-7; a weak D match, TRBD2 (6 bases). Trimming left V 3 bases short and J 6 bases short, with 10 bases between. Per germline, CDR1 SGHDT and CDR2 YYEEEE. This CDR3 contains 12 residues. CDR3 region: CASSWSGSEQYF. In nucleotides, the CDR3 is TGTGCCAGCAGCTGGAGCGGGTCCGAGCAGTACTTC.

This clonotype has just one count. One end of the junction fails to match germline, which may point to a read error. The V call is TRBV7-2, the J call TRBJ1-1; 7 bases are shared with TRBD1. Per germline, CDR1 SGHTA and CDR2 FQGNSA. The CDR3 is 17 residues long. The CDR3, as DNA: TGTGCCAGAAGCTTCCGGGACAGTGGGCCTAAGGACACTGAAGCTTTCTTT. Its translation: CARSFRDSGPKDTEAFF.

This clonotype was seen just once. A read error may explain this, as a much larger clone is one base away. The chain links TRBV12-3 or TRBV12-4 to TRBJ2-7, with TRBD1 matching over 8 bases. The CDR3 spans 14 residues. For the CDR3, the DNA is TGTGCCAGCAGTTGGGACAGGACTCGCTACAAGCAGTACTTC. It translates to CASSWDRTRYKQYF.

Concerning this clonotype itself: A much larger clone sits a single nucleotide away, making a read error possible. Since the CDR3 does not end with the conserved phenylalanine or tryptophan, this likely comes from a read error. The chain carries TRBV7-9 and TRBJ2-5; D call uncertain. Germline CDR1 reads SEHNR; CDR2 reads FQNEAQ (reference sequence). The ends were cut back, 6 bases at V and 0 bases at J, with 11 bases in the middle. This CDR3 has 14 residues. CDR3 DNA: TGTGCCAGCAGTCCCCGTGGGGACCAAGAGACCCAGTACTTA. Translation: CASSPRGDQETQYL.

This clonotype was counted many times. The junction does not match germline at one end; this may be a read error. The rearrangement uses TRBV7-7 and TRBJ2-7, with D possibly TRBD2 on 6 matching bases. This CDR3 region has 13 residues. Germline V gene sequence: CDR1 SSHAT, CDR2 FNYEAQ (reference sequence). CDR3 protein: CASSSNLGEVQYF. CDR3 nucleotide sequence: TGTGCTAGCAGTTCCAACTTAGGGGAGGTGCAGTACTTC. The entire variable domain, with the rest obtained from reference TRBV7-7 and TRBJ2-7, is as follows: GAGVSQSPRYKVTKRGQDVTLRCDPISSHATLYWYQQALGQGPEFLTYFNYEAQPDKSGLPSDRFSAERPEGSISTLTIQRTEQRDSAMYRCASSSNLGEVQYFGPGTRLTVT.

This clonotype was seen ten or more times. The chain joins TRBV12-5 to TRBJ1-2, with D perhaps TRBD1 (5 bases). The CDR3 contains 15 residues. The germline V gene has CDR1 LGHNT and CDR2 FRNRAP. Between the trimmed V and J ends, which lost 3 bases and 6 bases, there was a span of 17 bases. DNA for the CDR3: TGTGCTAGTGGTTTCACCGGGGGGGTTCCCGATGGCTACACCTTC. Translated: CASGFTGGVPDGYTF.